A single sample is the source of the 25 T cell receptor beta chains below, sequenced in a study of blood T cell repertoires in COVID-19. The data were produced by immunoSEQ multiplex PCR, yet TCRdb's version contains in-frame clones alone and is incomplete. The sample shows about 71,000 clones, around nine tenths of them seen only once. The sample taken for sequencing was peripheral blood. These receptors came from a young woman with acute or convalescent COVID-19.

The chain uses TRBV27 and TRBJ2-2, with TRBD2 identical over 8 bases. The CDR3 totals 15 residues. CDR1 and CDR2 (germline): MNHEY, SMNVEV (reference sequence). The junction had 4 bases not matched to a gene; V was cut back by 3 bases and J by 4 bases. CDR3 region: CASSFRSGSTGELFF. The CDR3, as DNA: TGTGCCAGCAGTTTCCGGAGCGGGAGCACCGGGGAGCTGTTTTTT.

This clone was picked up a small number of times. The chain links TRBV4-1 to TRBJ1-2, with D unresolved. V was cut by 1 base and J by 0 bases, with 9 bases left in between. CDR1 and CDR2 from the germline V gene are MGHRA and YSYEKL. The CDR3 consists of 15 residues. CDR3 in DNA: TGCGCCAGCAGCCAAGGGTCCGGGACTAACTATGGCTACACCTTC. Translating gives CASSQGSGTNYGYTF.

This chain connects TRBV24-1 to TRBJ2-7, with D tentatively TRBD2 (5 bases). The CDR3 contains 13 residues. Germline values: CDR1 KGHDR, CDR2 SFDVKD. Trimming removed 6 bases at V and 4 bases at J, with 12 bases between. CDR3 sequence reads: CATSLGEGYEQYF. The CDR3 nucleotides are TGTGCCACCAGTCTGGGAGAGGGTTACGAGCAGTACTTC.

The rearrangement links TRBV6-5 to TRBJ1-5, with D perhaps matching TRBD1 (6 bases). CDR3 length: 13 residues. Germline V gene sequence: CDR1 MNHEY, CDR2 SVGAGI. Trimming shortened V by 7 bases and J by 3 bases, and 10 bases separated the two germline ends. Here the CDR3 reads CASNGQPNQPQHF. In nucleotides, the CDR3 is TGTGCCAGCAATGGACAGCCCAATCAGCCCCAGCATTTT.

V gene TRBV9 combines with J gene TRBJ2-3; the match to TRBD2 covers 10 bases. Unmatched junction bases numbered 1, after V lost 0 bases and J lost 3 bases. This CDR3 is 15 amino acids long. Germline V lookup: CDR1 SGDLS, CDR2 YYNGEE. The CDR3 region has the DNA TGTGCCAGCAGCGTAGCTAGCGGGAGTACAGATACGCAGTATTTT. Residues: CASSVASGSTDTQYF.

This chain links TRBV27 with TRBJ1-2; D perhaps matches TRBD1 (6 bases). Looked up from germline, CDR1 is MNHEY and CDR2 is SMNVEV (reference sequence). V lost 8 bases and J 2 bases, leaving 15 bases between the germline ends. CDR3 length: 14 amino acids. The CDR3 DNA is TGTGCCAGCTCATCCAGGGGAGGGAACTATGGCTACACCTTC. Translation gives CASSSRGGNYGYTF.

This chain links TRBV12-5 with TRBJ1-1, with 7 bases lining up with TRBD1. This CDR3 region has 13 residues. V dropped 6 bases and J dropped 8; count of bases not matched to a gene: 9. The germline V gene has CDR1 LGHNT and CDR2 FRNRAP. Here the CDR3 DNA reads TGTGCTAGTGGAATAGGACAGGTCGTCGAAGCTTTCTTT. This codes for CASGIGQVVEAFF.

The chain has TRBV29-1 and TRBJ1-1; D remains unclear. Germline CDR1 is SQVTM and CDR2 is ANQGSEA. The V end was cut by 6 bases, the J end by 8 bases, with 13 bases between. This CDR3 contains 11 residues. The CDR3 here is CSVVGEREAFF. As DNA, the CDR3 is TGCAGCGTGGTTGGTGAGAGAGAAGCTTTCTTT.

The rearrangement uses TRBV4-1 and TRBJ1-5; D uncertain. CDR3 size: 16 residues. From germline, CDR1 is MGHRA and CDR2 YSYEKL. With 1 base removed from V and 5 bases from J, the gap between germline ends came to 15 bases. DNA for the CDR3: TGCGCCAGCAGCCAAGTTTTGGGCAGTATTGATCAGCCCCAGCATTTT. Its protein product is CASSQVLGSIDQPQHF.

The rearrangement uses TRBV10-1 and TRBJ1-6, with 7 nucleotides matching TRBD1. Trimming took 5 bases from V and 7 from J; bases not matched to a gene: 2. The CDR3 totals 13 residues. Germline assignment: CDR1 WNHNN and CDR2 SYGVQD (reference sequence). The DNA of the CDR3 is TGCGCCAGCAGTTGGGACAGCAATTCACCCCTCCACTTT. Translated: CASSWDSNSPLHF.

The V call is TRBV30, the J call TRBJ2-2, with 10 bases fitting TRBD2. This CDR3 has 14 residues. Looked up from germline, CDR1 is GTSNPN and CDR2 is SVGIG (reference sequence). J gave up 4 bases and V 4 bases, and 3 bases lay outside the gene matches. The CDR3 here is CAWTSSGGTGELFF. The CDR3 DNA is TGTGCCTGGACGTCTAGCGGGGGCACCGGGGAGCTGTTTTTT.

V gene TRBV19 combines with J gene TRBJ2-5, with a tentative D call TRBD2 (5 bases). Germline V gene data show CDR1 as LNHDA and CDR2 as SQIVND (reference sequence). V lost 5 bases and J 1 base, leaving 8 bases between the germline ends. This CDR3 has 13 residues. For the CDR3, the DNA is TGTGCCAGTAGTGGGAGAGTCCAAGAGACCCAGTACTTC. This codes for CASSGRVQETQYF.

The rearrangement links TRBV7-9 to TRBJ1-3, with TRBD1 matching over 8 bases. V shed 3 bases and J 1 base; nucleotides not matched to a gene: 5. Germline V gene data show CDR1 as SEHNR and CDR2 as FQNEAQ (reference sequence). This CDR3 comprises 16 residues. CDR3 residues: CASSFQDRESGNTIYF. CDR3 DNA sequence: TGTGCCAGCAGCTTCCAGGACAGGGAATCTGGAAACACCATATATTTT.

This sequence joins TRBV18 and TRBJ2-7; a weak D match, TRBD2 (5 bases). The CDR3 is made up of 16 amino acids. Germline assignment: CDR1 KGHSH and CDR2 LQKENI. V lost 1 base, J lost 0 bases, and 13 bases lay in between. Here the CDR3 reads CASSPLKTGNSYEQYF. CDR3 sequence (DNA): TGTGCCAGCTCACCACTGAAAACGGGAAACTCCTACGAGCAGTACTTC.

The chain combines TRBV2 with TRBJ1-5, with a tentative D call TRBD1 (5 bases). Trimming took 7 bases from V and 0 from J, leaving 10 bases between them. This CDR3 is 14 amino acids long. Germline loops: CDR1 SNHLY, CDR2 FYNNEI. The CDR3 is CASTGGTSNQPQHF. CDR3 DNA sequence: TGTGCCAGCACCGGGGGAACTAGCAATCAGCCCCAGCATTTT. Together with reference TRBV2 and TRBJ1-5, the CDR3 gives the full variable domain: EPEVTQTPSHQVTQMGQEVILRCVPISNHLYFYWYRQILGQKVEFLVSFYNNEISEKSEIFDDQFSVERPDGSNFTLKIRSTKLEDSAMYFCASTGGTSNQPQHFGDGTRLSIL.

The rearrangement links TRBV13 to TRBJ2-3; TRBD1 agrees at 7 bases. V shed 4 bases, J shed 4 bases, and the junction held 11 bases outside the gene matches. Germline V gene lookup returns CDR1 PRHDT and CDR2 FYEKMQ (reference sequence). The CDR3 runs to 16 residues. DNA of the CDR3: TGTGCCAGCAGCTCCAGTCCTAAGCAGGGGGCAGATACGCAGTATTTT. It translates to CASSSSPKQGADTQYF.

The rearrangement links TRBV7-9 to TRBJ2-5; 7 bases line up with TRBD2. CDR1 and CDR2 from the germline V gene are SEHNR and FQNEAQ (reference sequence). This CDR3 region has 15 residues. The junction had 10 bases not matched to a gene; V was cut back by 5 bases and J by 4 bases. CDR3 coding DNA: TGTGCCAGCAGCCCAAAGGGGCGCGGGGGAGAGACCCAGTACTTC. As protein: CASSPKGRGGETQYF.

The chain links TRBV18 to TRBJ1-1, with 8 bases lining up with TRBD1. The CDR3 runs 12 residues. Germline V gives CDR1 KGHSH, CDR2 LQKENI. After removal of 3 bases from V and 13 bases from J, the junction contained 7 bases not matched to a gene. The CDR3: CASSPGQAVGFF. The CDR3 DNA is TGTGCCAGCTCACCGGGACAGGCGGTGGGTTTCTTT.

This clone came up once. The chain is built from TRBV7-2 and TRBJ2-7; 12 bases agree with TRBD2. Germline-derived CDR1 and CDR2 are SGHTA and FQGNSA. The CDR3 runs to 16 residues. J was trimmed by 4 bases and V by 5 bases; bases with no gene match: 9. The CDR3 DNA reads TGTGCCAGCAGCACCCGGACTAGCGGGAACCCATACGAGCAGTACTTC. It specifies CASSTRTSGNPYEQYF.

This chain joins TRBV19 and TRBJ2-3, with TRBD2 matching over 11 bases. Trimming removed 3 bases from V and 4 bases from J; junction bases left unmatched: 6. CDR1 LNHDA and CDR2 SQIVND come from the germline V gene (reference sequence). The CDR3 is 16 residues long. CDR3 sequence (DNA): TGTGCCAGTAGTATCGGGGTAGCGGGGGGGGCAGATACGCAGTATTTT. Translated: CASSIGVAGGADTQYF.

The chain has TRBV2 and TRBJ1-5; D gene uncertain. From germline, CDR1 is SNHLY and CDR2 FYNNEI. The ends were cut back, 7 bases at V and 4 bases at J, with 11 bases in the middle. This CDR3 contains 13 residues. The CDR3, as DNA: TGTGCCAGCATGAGAGACACAAATCAGCCCCAGCATTTT. This codes for CASMRDTNQPQHF.

The rearrangement uses TRBV7-8 and TRBJ2-7; the D gene is possibly TRBD1 (6 bases). Looked up from germline, CDR1 is SGHVS and CDR2 is FQNEAQ. V lost 2 bases and J 1 base, leaving 12 bases between the germline ends. This CDR3 has 15 residues. The CDR3 loop reads CASSLLSGVSYEQYF. CDR3 sequence (DNA): TGTGCCAGCAGCTTACTGTCAGGGGTTTCCTACGAGCAGTACTTC.

The chain links TRBV7-9 to TRBJ1-3; 8 nucleotides agree with TRBD1. With 3 bases clipped from V and 1 base from J, the junction kept 5 bases outside the gene matches. This CDR3 is 16 amino acids long. CDR1 and CDR2 from the germline V gene are SEHNR and FQNEAQ (reference sequence). The CDR3 coding sequence is TGTGCCAGCAGCTTGGACAGGGTTATTTCTGGAAACACCATATATTTT. Its protein product is CASSLDRVISGNTIYF. Variable domain in full (rest from reference TRBV7-9 and TRBJ1-3): DTGVSQNPRHKITKRGQNVTFRCDPISEHNRLYWYRQTLGQGPEFLTYFQNEAQLEKSRLLSDRFSAERPKGSFSTLEIQRTEQGDSAMYLCASSLDRVISGNTIYFGEGSWLTVV.

The sample holds a few counts of this clone. The chain combines TRBV5-1 with TRBJ1-1; D is uncertain. The V gene lost 3 bases and the J gene lost 1 base, with 16 bases spanning the gap. Germline CDR1 and CDR2: SGHRS and YFSETQ. The CDR3 runs to 16 residues. The CDR3 region is CASSYWAGLGNTEAFF. The CDR3 nucleotides are TGCGCCAGCAGCTACTGGGCGGGGTTGGGGAACACTGAAGCTTTCTTT. Full variable domain (rest looked up from reference TRBV5-1 and TRBJ1-1): KAGVTQTPRYLIKTRGQQVTLSCSPISGHRSVSWYQQTPGQGLQFLFEYFSETQRNKGNFPGRFSGRQFSNSRSEMNVSTLELGDSALYLCASSYWAGLGNTEAFFGQGTRLTVV.

The chain recombines TRBV28 with TRBJ1-5; possibly TRBD1 for D (5 bases). Germline lookup yields CDR1 MDHEN and CDR2 SYDVKM. With 6 bases removed from V and 7 bases from J, the gap between germline ends came to 19 bases. This CDR3 is built from 15 residues. DNA for the CDR3: TGTGCCAGCAGCCGTCAGGGCCTTTTAAGGCAGCCCCAGCATTTT. Translating gives CASSRQGLLRQPQHF.